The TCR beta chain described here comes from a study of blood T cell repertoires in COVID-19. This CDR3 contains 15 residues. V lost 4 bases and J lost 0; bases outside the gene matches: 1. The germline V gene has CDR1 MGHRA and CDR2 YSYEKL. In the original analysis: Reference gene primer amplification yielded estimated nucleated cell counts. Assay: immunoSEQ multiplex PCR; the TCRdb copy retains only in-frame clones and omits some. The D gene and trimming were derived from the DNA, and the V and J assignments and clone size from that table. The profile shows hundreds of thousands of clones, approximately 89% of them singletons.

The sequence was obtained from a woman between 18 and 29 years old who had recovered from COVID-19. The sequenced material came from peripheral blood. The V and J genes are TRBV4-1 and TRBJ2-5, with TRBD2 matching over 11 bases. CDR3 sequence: CASSLTSGNQETQYF. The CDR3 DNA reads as TGCGCCAGCAGCCTGACTAGCGGGAACCAAGAGACCCAGTACTTC.